The clone carrying this T cell receptor beta chain was counted between two and nine times. Its antigen is not identified. TCRdb reprocessed the PCR reads via MiXCR and lists one record per CDR3 protein. This table holds roughly 20,000 distinct CDR3 sequences, approximately 60% found once. The data belong to a study of vaccination and CD4 T cells after COVID-19. Points from the study as a whole: Median reactive clonotypes, those recognizing SARS-CoV-2, rose from 21 to 38, not significantly. Among reactive clones from convalescent patients, a median about 90% appeared only post-vaccination. Spike mono-reactive status applied to 304 of 307 vaccine-specific clones in convalescent patients.

CDR3 size: 16 residues. Germline lookup yields CDR1 SNHLY and CDR2 FYNNEI. V was pared by 5 bases and J by 9 bases, with 13 bases of the junction left unmatched. Dates of positive PCR ran from March to December 2020, before US Alpha, Beta and Delta variants. This chain links TRBV2 with TRBJ2-5; TRBD2 matches at 12 bases. The clonotype originates from a human donor who had recovered from COVID-19. The sample consisted of CD4+ T cells from blood, taken after SARS-CoV-2 vaccination. Written as DNA, the CDR3 is TGTGCCAGCAGTCGTGGACTAGCGGGAATGGGATTTGCCCAGTACTTC. The encoded protein is CASSRGLAGMGFAQYF.